These T cell receptor beta chains were read from a single sample in a study of T cell repertoires in cytomegalovirus infection. Each CDR3 protein gets one entry after TCRdb re-called the reads with MiXCR. The sample shows 450,000 to 600,000 distinct CDR3 sequences, around 11% of them seen only once. Material: PBMCs. These receptors originate from a human donor in good health (CMV status not recorded). Some clones in this sample may be carry-over from other donors' samples. Both conserved end residues are trimmed from each CDR3.

j_call v_call cdr3_aa
TRBJ2-3 TRBV20-1 SAPQGSSTDTQY
TRBJ2-4 TRBV27 ASSLRGGKQY
TRBJ1-5 TRBV29-1 SVAFRVDQPQH
TRBJ2-5 TRBV19 ASRGYRQETQY
TRBJ2-2 TRBV14 ASSSGERTGELF
TRBJ2-7 TRBV3-1 ASSRPGTGHAEQY
TRBJ1-1 TRBV20-1 SARDLKGTEAF
TRBJ2-7 TRBV6-5 ASSYIRGTYEQY
TRBJ2-1 TRBV14 ASSRSTSGASPLYNEQF
TRBJ2-1 TRBV7-2 AISEGIGEQF
TRBJ1-5 TRBV15 ATSRDRTWDQPQH
TRBJ2-2 TRBV10-3 AIRGDTGELF
TRBJ1-4 TRBV5-4 ATSRRTDGNEKLF
TRBJ1-1 TRBV7-6 ASRRTEGYTEAF
TRBJ1-1 TRBV5-1 ASSLSGQPNTEAF
TRBJ2-1 TRBV3-1 ATGGGGAYNEQF
TRBJ2-3 TRBV5-1 ASSFLPGSTDTQY
TRBJ1-5 TRBV24-1 ATSDSIFAQPQH
TRBJ1-1 TRBV11-2 ASSSIGGRGDTEAF
TRBJ2-5 TRBV7-8 ASSLMAAGGGETQY
TRBJ1-5 TRBV6-6 AHRLDSDRPQH
TRBJ1-4 TRBV28 ASSLWGGNEKLF
TRBJ2-2 TRBV20-1 SARDLLGGANTGELF
TRBJ2-7 TRBV7-8 ASSLPGLYEQY
TRBJ1-2 TRBV20-1 SARLPGASHGYT
TRBJ2-1 TRBV14 ASSLASTYNEQF
TRBJ1-5 TRBV4-2 ASSQGQGGGQPQH
TRBJ1-1 TRBV6-2/TRBV6-3 ASSSVPGGSWKTEAF
TRBJ2-5 TRBV10-3 AISSGGSGSLAGETQY
TRBJ2-1 TRBV7-2 ASSLGTGGHNEQF
TRBJ2-1 TRBV5-4 ASSLPGLAGGEGNEQF
TRBJ2-3 TRBV19 ASSIQGSADTQY
TRBJ1-4 TRBV11-2 ASSLNGGKLF
TRBJ2-5 TRBV7-9 ASSFLRERETQY
TRBJ2-5 TRBV15 ATSRDSGGQETQY
TRBJ1-1 TRBV2 ASSEDPNRRGNTEAF
TRBJ2-6 TRBV7-2 ASSSTDTSSGANVLT
TRBJ2-7 TRBV20-1 SARDPKGPSYEQY
TRBJ2-1 TRBV6-2/TRBV6-3 ASSYSHRGSFDEQF
TRBJ2-1 TRBV12-3/TRBV12-4 ASSRTSGQF
TRBJ1-1 TRBV29-1 SVEVLSGAEAF
TRBJ2-1 TRBV20-1 SATGQSRLYNEQF
TRBJ1-2 TRBV7-2 ASSVDRYYYGYT
TRBJ2-1 TRBV12-3/TRBV12-4 ASSEQREGYNEQF
TRBJ2-2 TRBV27 ASRHRGRTGELF
TRBJ2-1 TRBV7-4 ASNYEFRRTADNEQF
TRBJ2-7 TRBV20-1 SARVRTPRDRDYEQY
TRBJ2-2 TRBV10-3 AISDPVRGRNGELF
TRBJ2-7 TRBV3-1 ASSRPGQGTYEQY
TRBJ2-2 TRBV11-2 ASSLVERTGELF
TRBJ1-2 TRBV4-2 ASSQSLDQTNYGYT
TRBJ2-7 TRBV5-1 ASSLNGLVSYEQY
TRBJ2-2 TRBV5-3 ARSFSCQGEGGGELF
TRBJ2-6 TRBV7-9 ASRSSTGGAGANVLT